This T cell receptor beta chain came from a study of T cell repertoires in cytomegalovirus infection (dated by TCRdb to about 2019). Background for the entire study: The HLA type of each donor mattered for the analysis, because public TCR beta signatures pointed to carriage of CMV infection along with the matching HLA type.

This clonotype was seen ten or more times. It lacks a known antigen. It has no much larger one-base neighbor in the sample; base qualities were not kept. Overall results and qualifications from the work: The ex vivo response was dominated by HLA-C-restricted CMV-specific TCR beta clonotypes, which also provided the single most frequent clonotype in two of eight donors. Carriers of CMV infection plus the relevant HLA type were discriminated by the cumulative frequency of public TCR beta family members in the study cohort and in an independent approximately 350-donor cohort.

The sequencer listed for this sample is Illumina HiSeq 1500. TCRdb redid the processing of the public reads, applying fastp at Q25 and MiXCR, and retained in-frame beta chains. One record per CDR3 amino acid sequence lists the most common genes and DNA. Present in this sample are around 210,000 distinct CDR3 sequences, about 5.9% of which were seen just once. The leading ten clones occupy under 7.5% of the sample. The CDR3 goes from the cysteine to the phenylalanine over 15 residues. The retained sequence is limited to the CDR3, 45 bases, with the frame set at the first base. Germline trimming: 3 bases from V, 4 bases from J; junction bases outside gene matches: 7. From the germline V gene (reference sequence), CDR1 is DFQATT and CDR2 is SNEGSKA.

This chain joins TRBV20-1 to TRBJ2-1, and TRBD2 aligns with 9 junction nucleotides. The sequenced sample was PBMCs. The source of this sequence is a human donor in good health (CMV status not recorded). Some clones in this sample may be carry-over from other donors' samples. The nucleotide sequence reads as follows: TGCAGTGCTAGTAAAGCGACTAGCGGATACAATGAGCAGTTCTTC. It is translated as CSASKATSGYNEQFF.